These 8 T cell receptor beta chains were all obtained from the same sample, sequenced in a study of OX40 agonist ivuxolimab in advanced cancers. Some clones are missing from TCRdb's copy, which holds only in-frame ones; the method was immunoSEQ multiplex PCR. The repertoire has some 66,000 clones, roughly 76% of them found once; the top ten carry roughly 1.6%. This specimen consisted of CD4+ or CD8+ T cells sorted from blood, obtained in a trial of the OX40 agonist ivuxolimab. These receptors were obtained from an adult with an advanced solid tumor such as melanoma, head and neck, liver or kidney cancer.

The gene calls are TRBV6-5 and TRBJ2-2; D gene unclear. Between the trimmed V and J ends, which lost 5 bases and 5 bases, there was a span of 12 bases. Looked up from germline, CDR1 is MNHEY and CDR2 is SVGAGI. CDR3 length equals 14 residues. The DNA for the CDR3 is TGTGCCAGCAGTGGAATAGTAAGGACCGGGGAGCTGTTTTTT. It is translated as CASSGIVRTGELFF.

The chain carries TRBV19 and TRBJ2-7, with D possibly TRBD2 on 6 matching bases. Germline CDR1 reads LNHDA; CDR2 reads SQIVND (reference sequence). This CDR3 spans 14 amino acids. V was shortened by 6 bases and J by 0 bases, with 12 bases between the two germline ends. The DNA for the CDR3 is TGTGCCAGTAGCCAGCGCGGGGACTCCTACGAGCAGTACTTC. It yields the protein CASSQRGDSYEQYF.

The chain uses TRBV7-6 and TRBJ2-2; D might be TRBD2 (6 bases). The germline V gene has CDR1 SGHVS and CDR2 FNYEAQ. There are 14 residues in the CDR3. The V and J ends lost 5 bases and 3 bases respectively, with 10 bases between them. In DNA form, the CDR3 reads TGTGCCAGCAGCAGGGAGGTTTACACCGGGGAGCTGTTTTTT. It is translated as CASSREVYTGELFF.

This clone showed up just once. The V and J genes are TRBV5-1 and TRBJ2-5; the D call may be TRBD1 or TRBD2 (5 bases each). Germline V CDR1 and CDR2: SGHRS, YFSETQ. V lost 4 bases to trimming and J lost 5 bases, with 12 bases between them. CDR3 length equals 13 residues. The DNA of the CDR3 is TGCGCCAGCAGCAGGGGCAGGGAGGAGACCCAGTACTTC. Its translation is CASSRGREETQYF.

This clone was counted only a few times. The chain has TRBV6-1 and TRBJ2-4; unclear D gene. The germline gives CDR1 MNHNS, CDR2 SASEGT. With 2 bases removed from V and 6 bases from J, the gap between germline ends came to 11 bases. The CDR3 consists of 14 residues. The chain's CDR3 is CASSEMGGLNIQYF. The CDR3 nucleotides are TGTGCCAGCAGTGAAATGGGCGGATTAAACATTCAGTACTTC.

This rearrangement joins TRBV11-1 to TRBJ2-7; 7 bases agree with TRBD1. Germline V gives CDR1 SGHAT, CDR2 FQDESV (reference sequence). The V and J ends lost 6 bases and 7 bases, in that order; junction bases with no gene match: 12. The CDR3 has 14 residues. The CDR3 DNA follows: TGTGCCAGCAGTGGTTACAGGGGTAGGTGGGAGCAGTACTTC. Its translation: CASSGYRGRWEQYF.

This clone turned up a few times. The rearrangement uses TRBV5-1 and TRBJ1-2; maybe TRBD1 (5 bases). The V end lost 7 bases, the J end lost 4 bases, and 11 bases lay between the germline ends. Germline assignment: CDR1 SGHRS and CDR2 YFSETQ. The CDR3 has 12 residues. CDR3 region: CASFLTVYGYTF. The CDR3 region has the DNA TGCGCCAGCTTTTTGACAGTCTATGGCTACACCTTC. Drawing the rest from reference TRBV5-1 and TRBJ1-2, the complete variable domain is KAGVTQTPRYLIKTRGQQVTLSCSPISGHRSVSWYQQTPGQGLQFLFEYFSETQRNKGNFPGRFSGRQFSNSRSEMNVSTLELGDSALYLCASFLTVYGYTFGSGTRLTVV.

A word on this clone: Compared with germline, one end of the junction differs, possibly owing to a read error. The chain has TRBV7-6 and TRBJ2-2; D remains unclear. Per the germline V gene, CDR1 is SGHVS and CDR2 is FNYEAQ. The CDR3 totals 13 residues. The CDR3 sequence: CAGSSQENGELFF. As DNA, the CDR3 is TGTGCCGGCAGCTCCCAGGAGAACGGGGAGCTGTTTTTT.